Listed here are 26 T cell receptor beta chains from one sample, sequenced in a study of blood T cells in healthy people across ages. It was with a sample-barcoded 5' primer and a J-beta primer mix that a second PCR of roughly 7 to 12 cycles was run. TCRdb re-derived calls from the 5' RACE reads in MiXCR, one entry per CDR3 protein. The sample consists of 720,000 or so distinct CDR3 sequences, approximately 40% of them appearing once. Material for sequencing was blood. Receptor source: an elderly man in good health.

This clonotype was recorded a few times. The chain recombines TRBV7-9 with TRBJ2-3; D unresolved. This CDR3 spans 15 amino acids. The germline gives CDR1 SEHNR, CDR2 FQNEAQ (reference sequence). V was cut by 0 bases and J by 5 bases, with 12 bases left in between. The CDR3: CASSLALTSGDTQYF. In DNA, the CDR3 is TGTGCCAGCAGCTTAGCCCTCACTTCGGGAGATACGCAGTATTTT. The complete variable domain, with remaining parts taken from reference TRBV7-9 and TRBJ2-3, reads DTGVSQNPRHKITKRGQNVTFRCDPISEHNRLYWYRQTLGQGPEFLTYFQNEAQLEKSRLLSDRFSAERPKGSFSTLEIQRTEQGDSAMYLCASSLALTSGDTQYFGPGTRLTVL.

The gene calls are TRBV18 and TRBJ1-2; tentatively, D is TRBD1 (5 bases). Germline CDR1 KGHSH, CDR2 LQKENI. This CDR3 is 15 amino acids long. Trimming removed 8 bases from V and 5 bases from J, with 21 bases in between. The CDR3 bases are TGTGCCAGCGCCTACGACAGAGCTAATCGATATGGCTACACCTTC. Translated, it gives CASAYDRANRYGYTF.

The genes are TRBV5-1 and TRBJ1-2; possible D gene TRBD1, 6 bases. Trimming removed 4 bases from V and 7 bases from J, with 17 bases in between. The CDR3 totals 14 residues. Per germline, CDR1 SGHRS and CDR2 YFSETQ. The CDR3 reads CASSHRQDQGGYTF. For the CDR3, the DNA is TGCGCCAGCAGCCACAGACAGGATCAAGGTGGCTACACCTTC.

The V gene is TRBV20-1, the J gene TRBJ1-4; 9 bases are a match to TRBD1. The CDR3 covers 18 residues. CDR1 and CDR2 from the germline V gene are DFQATT and SNEGSKA (reference sequence). Unmatched junction bases numbered 11, after V lost 1 base and J lost 2 bases. CDR3 DNA sequence: TGCAGTGCTAGAGCTACCGGGACAGGGTGGATCACTAATGAAAAACTGTTTTTT. As protein: CSARATGTGWITNEKLFF.

This chain joins TRBV6-2 or TRBV6-3 and TRBJ2-5; possibly TRBD1 for D (5 bases). The CDR3 totals 15 residues. The germline V and J ends were trimmed by 0 bases and 5 bases, with 13 bases remaining between them. Germline CDR1 is MNHEY and CDR2 is SVGEGT. The CDR3 spells CASSYSLGNRETQYF. The CDR3 nucleotides read TGTGCCAGCAGTTACTCGTTAGGGAACAGGGAGACCCAGTACTTC.

On this clonotype itself: Possible read error: a much larger clone is one base away. This chain uses TRBV5-1 with TRBJ2-6, with unresolved D. The CDR3 has 16 amino acids. Germline CDR1 SGHRS, CDR2 YFSETQ. For the CDR3, the DNA is TGCGCCGGCAGCCAGGCCAGTAATTCTGGGGCCAACGTCCTGACTTTC. Its protein product is CAGSQASNSGANVLTF.

This rearrangement joins TRBV6-5 to TRBJ2-1; 14 positions match TRBD2. J was trimmed by 5 bases and V by 8 bases; bases with no gene match: 8. Germline CDR1 and CDR2: MNHEY and SVGAGI. The CDR3 contains 16 residues. CDR3 nucleotide sequence: TGTGCCAGCTCCCACGGACTAGCGGGGGGCGACAATGAGCAGTTCTTC. Protein sequence: CASSHGLAGGDNEQFF.

Notes on this clonotype: A much larger clonotype is one base distant, so this may be a read error. This chain connects TRBV6-2 or TRBV6-3 to TRBJ2-7; TRBD2 is a possible D gene (5 bases). CDR3 length equals 14 residues. Germline CDR1 and CDR2: MNHEY and SVGEGT. Trimming pared 5 bases from V and 6 bases from J, leaving 17 bases between. The CDR3 DNA follows: TGTGCCAGCAGTGACACCACAAACAGCGGCGAGCAGTACTTC. Amino acids: CASSDTTNSGEQYF.

This sequence joins TRBV28 and TRBJ2-4, with unresolved D. TRBJ2-7 matches the DNA end more closely, so the J call is doubtful. This CDR3 has 15 amino acids. The germline gives CDR1 MDHEN, CDR2 SYDVKM. The CDR3 DNA sequence: TGTGCCAGCAGTTTAGCAGGATCACTCTCCTACGAGCAGTACTTC. Translating gives CASSLAGSLSYEQYF.

This clonotype was found a few times. This rearrangement joins TRBV6-2 or TRBV6-3 to TRBJ2-5; 7 bases agree with TRBD1. Germline values: CDR1 MNHEY, CDR2 SVGEGT. Trimming cost V 4 bases and J 2 bases; bases outside gene matches: 4. The CDR3 totals 14 residues. The CDR3: CASSSDRDQETQYF. CDR3 nucleotide sequence: TGTGCCAGCAGTTCCGACAGGGATCAAGAGACCCAGTACTTC.

About this clonotype itself: The junction and the germline gene differ at one end; a read error may be behind it. The CDR3 coding sequence is TGCGCCATCAGTGATCCACATGGTGAGCACTATGGCTACACCTTC. Translated, it gives CAISDPHGEHYGYTF. The chain uses TRBV10-3 and TRBJ1-2; D not certain. The CDR3 is 15 amino acids. The V gene's germline CDR1 is ENHRY and CDR2 SYGVKD.

This sequence joins TRBV20-1 and TRBJ2-1; TRBD1 or TRBD2 may be the D gene (5 bases each). This CDR3 has 13 residues. The germline gives CDR1 DFQATT, CDR2 SNEGSKA (reference sequence). V lost 5 bases to trimming and J lost 9 bases, with 17 bases between them. The CDR3 sequence: CSASGRLRGEQFF. Here the CDR3 DNA reads TGCAGTGCTTCGGGTCGTCTGAGGGGTGAGCAGTTCTTC.

Note on this clonotype: This sequence may be a read error, since a much larger clone differs from it by one base. The genes are TRBV10-2 and TRBJ1-6, with TRBD1 as a possible D gene (5 bases). The V gene's germline CDR1 is WSHSY and CDR2 SAAADI. This CDR3 is 15 amino acids long. V was pared by 7 bases and J by 9 bases, with 19 bases between. CDR3 protein: CASNPRMQGGSPLHF. The CDR3 bases are TGCGCCAGCAACCCAAGGATGCAGGGTGGTTCACCCCTCCACTTT.

V and J are TRBV7-9 and TRBJ2-3; D might be TRBD2 (6 bases). V was clipped by 5 bases and J by 5 bases, with 17 bases between them. The germline CDR1 and CDR2 sequences are SEHNR and FQNEAQ (reference sequence). The CDR3 contains 15 residues. The CDR3 protein is CASSGGESRGDTQYF. The CDR3 nucleotides read TGTGCCAGCAGCGGCGGGGAGAGCCGTGGAGATACGCAGTATTTT.

This chain joins TRBV11-1 and TRBJ1-1; 8 bases align to TRBD1. Germline V gene lookup returns CDR1 SGHAT and CDR2 FQDESV (reference sequence). This CDR3 has 15 residues. J gave up 1 base and V 3 bases, and 4 bases lay outside the gene matches. In DNA form, the CDR3 reads TGTGCCAGCAGCTTCCCGGACAGGGCGAACACTGAAGCTTTCTTT. The encoded protein is CASSFPDRANTEAFF.

The rearrangement joins TRBV5-1 to TRBJ2-3; perhaps D is TRBD1 or TRBD2 (5 bases each). The CDR3 contains 16 residues. Per germline, CDR1 SGHRS and CDR2 YFSETQ. V lost 2 bases and J lost 0, with 13 bases in between. The CDR3 loop reads CASSFPGTKSTDTQYF. Written as DNA, the CDR3 is TGCGCCAGCAGCTTCCCTGGGACGAAAAGCACAGATACGCAGTATTTT.

In its sample, this clonotype was seen a few times. The genes are TRBV6-2 or TRBV6-3 and TRBJ2-7; no clear D. The CDR3 loop spans 16 amino acids. V was cut by 5 bases and J by 0 bases, with 17 bases left in between. Germline-derived CDR1 and CDR2 are MNHEY and SVGEGT. The CDR3 reads CASSTTSSASSYEQYF. The CDR3 nucleotides are TGTGCCAGCAGTACCACTTCCAGCGCGAGCTCCTACGAGCAGTACTTC.

In this sample, this clonotype turned up a few times. V is TRBV14 and J is TRBJ2-1; perhaps TRBD2 as D (6 bases). The CDR3 loop spans 15 amino acids. The V and J ends lost 5 bases and 15 bases respectively, with 26 bases between them. Looked up from germline, CDR1 is SGHDN and CDR2 is FVKESK. CDR3 in DNA: TGTGCCAGCAGCAAGGAGGCCGGCCGGACTACCGGACGGTTCTTC. Translation: CASSKEAGRTTGRFF.

This clonotype was detected once. The V and J genes are TRBV12-3 or TRBV12-4 and TRBJ2-3; D not resolved. V was shortened by 4 bases and J by 4 bases, with 15 bases between the two germline ends. CDR3 length equals 15 residues. The CDR3 loop reads CASSSREVNADTQYF. CDR3 sequence (DNA): TGTGCCAGCAGTTCTCGCGAAGTCAACGCAGATACGCAGTATTTT.

CDR3 sequence: CASSLRGLAGSSDTQYF. The CDR3, as DNA: TGTGCCAGCAGCTTACGGGGACTAGCGGGGAGTTCAGATACGCAGTATTTT. The rearrangement joins TRBV7-6 to TRBJ2-3, with 13 bases aligning to TRBD2. Germline lookup yields CDR1 SGHVS and CDR2 FNYEAQ. The CDR3 contains 17 residues. V lost 2 bases to trimming and J lost 4 bases; unmatched junction nucleotides: 6.

This chain connects TRBV28 to TRBJ2-3; 7 bases fit TRBD1. The CDR3 runs 16 residues. Looked up from germline, CDR1 is MDHEN and CDR2 is SYDVKM. The J segment lost 2 bases and the V segment lost 2 bases, leaving 7 bases of the junction unmatched. The CDR3 sequence: CASSLPGQGVTDTQYF. CDR3 bases: TGTGCCAGCAGTTTACCCGGGCAGGGGGTCACAGATACGCAGTATTTT.

The gene calls are TRBV28 and TRBJ1-5, with D uncertain. The CDR3 loop spans 16 amino acids. Germline V gene sequence: CDR1 MDHEN, CDR2 SYDVKM. Trimming took off 6 bases at V and 7 bases at J, with 22 bases between the two ends. The CDR3 loop reads CASSPTLSHQGQPQHF. In nucleotides, the CDR3 is TGTGCCAGCAGCCCAACCCTCTCACATCAAGGACAGCCCCAGCATTTT.

The rearrangement uses TRBV21-1 and TRBJ2-7; the table's D call, TRBD2, was not checked against the DNA. TRBV21-1 is a recognized pseudogene. The CDR3 consists of 18 residues. The CDR3 DNA follows: TGTGCCAGCAGCGAAGACGAGACTAGCGGGAGAGGTGCCTACGAGCAGTACTTC. It codes for CASSEDETSGRGAYEQYF.

V and J are TRBV7-2 and TRBJ2-1; tentative D call: TRBD2 (5 bases). There are 17 residues in the CDR3. In germline, CDR1 is SGHTA, CDR2 FQGNSA. The ends were cut back, 1 base at V and 1 base at J, with 14 bases in the middle. This CDR3 is CASSLVGDLDSYNEQFF. The CDR3 DNA follows: TGTGCCAGCAGCTTAGTGGGAGACCTTGATTCCTACAATGAGCAGTTCTTC.

This chain connects TRBV4-1 to TRBJ2-4; weak D call: TRBD1 (6 bases). The J call may be faulty, since TRBJ2-7 better matches the DNA end. Germline CDR1 MGHRA, CDR2 YSYEKL. The CDR3 contains 16 residues. The CDR3 protein is CASSSPLSGVNYEQYF. Written as DNA, the CDR3 is TGCGCCAGCAGCTCACCGCTATCAGGGGTTAACTACGAGCAGTACTTC.

In this sample, this clonotype turned up a few times. The chain uses TRBV15 and TRBJ2-7; 9 bases align to TRBD1. The CDR3 length is 15 residues. With 5 bases clipped from V and 3 bases from J, the junction kept 8 bases outside the gene matches. Germline V gene data show CDR1 as LNHNV and CDR2 as YYDKDF (reference sequence). In nucleotides, the CDR3 is TGTGCCACCAGCCGTGGGACAGGGAATATCTACGAGCAGTACTTC. This gives the protein CATSRGTGNIYEQYF. Variable domain in full (rest from reference TRBV15 and TRBJ2-7): DAMVIQNPRYQVTQFGKPVTLSCSQTLNHNVMYWYQQKSSQAPKLLFHYYDKDFNNEADTPDNFQSRRPNTSFCFLDIRSPGLGDTAMYLCATSRGTGNIYEQYFGPGTRLTVT.